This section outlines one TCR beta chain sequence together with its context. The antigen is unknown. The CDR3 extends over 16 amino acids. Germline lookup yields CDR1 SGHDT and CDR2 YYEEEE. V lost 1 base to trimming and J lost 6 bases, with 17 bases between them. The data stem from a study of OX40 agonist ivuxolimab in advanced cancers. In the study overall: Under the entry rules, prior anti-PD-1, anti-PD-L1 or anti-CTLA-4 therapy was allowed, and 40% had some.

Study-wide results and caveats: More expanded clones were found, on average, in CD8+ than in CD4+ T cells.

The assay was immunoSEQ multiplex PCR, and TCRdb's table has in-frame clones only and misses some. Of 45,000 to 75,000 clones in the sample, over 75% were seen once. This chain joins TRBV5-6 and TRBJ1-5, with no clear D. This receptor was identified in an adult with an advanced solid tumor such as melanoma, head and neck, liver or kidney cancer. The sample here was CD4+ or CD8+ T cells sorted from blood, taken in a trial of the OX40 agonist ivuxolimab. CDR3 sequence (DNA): TGTGCCAGCAGCTTGTTTGGTAGGGAAATCGCTCAGCCCCAGCATTTT. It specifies CASSLFGREIAQPQHF.